Listed here are 15 T cell receptor beta chains from one sample, sequenced in a study of cytomegalovirus exposure and HLA in healthy donors. Profiled with immunoSEQ multiplex PCR; TCRdb holds only in-frame clones, not every one. The table includes approximately 220,000 clones, approximately 88% detected once. The sequenced sample consisted of PBMCs. The origin of the receptors is a woman under 40 in good health and CMV-seropositive.

The rearrangement links TRBV5-1 to TRBJ1-2; D perhaps matches TRBD1 (5 bases). V lost 4 bases to trimming and J lost 5 bases, with 15 bases between them. Germline loops: CDR1 SGHRS, CDR2 YFSETQ. The CDR3 consists of 14 residues. CDR3 residues: CASSLQTGDYGYTF. The CDR3 DNA sequence: TGCGCCAGCAGCCTACAAACGGGGGATTATGGCTACACCTTC.

This chain links TRBV6-4 with TRBJ1-1, with D uncertain. CDR3 length: 15 amino acids. Germline V CDR1 and CDR2: MRHNA, SNTAGT. The ends were cut back, 7 bases at V and 1 base at J, with 16 bases in the middle. The CDR3 DNA follows: TGTGCCAGCAAAATAGAGGTGTCAGGGAACACTGAAGCTTTCTTT. It encodes CASKIEVSGNTEAFF.

This chain links TRBV19 with TRBJ1-2; 8 nucleotides match TRBD1. CDR3 length: 14 amino acids. Germline V gene data show CDR1 as LNHDA and CDR2 as SQIVND (reference sequence). J lost 7 bases, V lost 4 bases, and 8 bases had no gene match. CDR3 sequence (DNA): TGTGCCAGTAGTACCCAGGGGGCGAGAGGTGGCTACACCTTC. Its translation is CASSTQGARGGYTF.

This clone was picked up a small number of times. V is TRBV6-5 and J is TRBJ2-7; D tentatively reads TRBD1 or TRBD2 (6 bases each). Trimming stripped 2 bases from V and 7 bases from J, with 15 bases between. This CDR3 is 14 amino acids long. From germline, CDR1 is MNHEY and CDR2 SVGAGI. CDR3 loop: CASSYRTAAGEQYF. CDR3 nucleotides: TGTGCCAGCAGTTACCGGACAGCTGCGGGGGAGCAGTACTTC.

Here the CDR3 reads CASSSFIPGNEQFF. DNA of the CDR3: TGTGCCAGCAGTTCGTTTATCCCGGGCAATGAGCAGTTCTTC. The chain recombines TRBV6-5 with TRBJ2-1; D unresolved. V lost 4 bases and J lost 6, with 13 bases in between. From germline, CDR1 is MNHEY and CDR2 SVGAGI. CDR3 length: 14 amino acids.

This chain links TRBV11-2 with TRBJ2-4; 10 bases are a match to TRBD2. The CDR3 totals 17 residues. Germline CDR1 and CDR2: SGHAT and FQNNGV. Germline trimming cut 5 bases from V and 2 bases from J; bases unmatched to any gene: 9. CDR3 loop: CASSALAGGRTKNIQYF. CDR3 nucleotide sequence: TGTGCCAGCAGCGCTTTAGCGGGAGGAAGAACCAAAAACATTCAGTACTTC.

The V gene is TRBV29-1, the J gene TRBJ1-1, with D perhaps TRBD1 (5 bases). The CDR3 is made up of 13 amino acids. V lost 8 bases, J lost 1 base, and 14 bases lay in between. The germline gives CDR1 SQVTM, CDR2 ANQGSEA. CDR3 coding DNA: TGCAGCTCCCGGGGGACCTGGAACACTGAAGCTTTCTTT. Its protein product is CSSRGTWNTEAFF.

CDR3 in DNA: TGTGCCAGCAGCCCGCAGGGGGCGGTAAACTATGGCTACACCTTC. Protein: CASSPQGAVNYGYTF. The rearrangement uses TRBV7-2 and TRBJ1-2, with 8 bases that match TRBD1. Losses at the gene ends were 5 bases for V and 2 bases for J; bases not matched to a gene: 7. Germline values: CDR1 SGHTA, CDR2 FQGNSA. The CDR3 length is 15 residues.

The CDR3 loop reads CASSYSTDLYEQYF. The CDR3 nucleotides are TGTGCCAGCAGTTACTCGACGGACCTCTACGAGCAGTACTTC. The chain combines TRBV6-5 with TRBJ2-7, with no clear D. The V gene's germline CDR1 is MNHEY and CDR2 SVGAGI. This CDR3 has 14 amino acids. V was cut by 0 bases and J by 3 bases, with 9 bases left in between.

This chain connects TRBV27 to TRBJ2-7, with 8 bases lining up with TRBD1. The trim removed 6 bases at V and 3 bases at J, leaving 4 bases unmatched. The CDR3 runs 13 residues. Germline V lookup: CDR1 MNHEY, CDR2 SMNVEV (reference sequence). CDR3 protein: CASSRTGGYEQYF. In DNA, the CDR3 is TGTGCCAGCAGCCGAACAGGGGGCTACGAGCAGTACTTC.

This clone showed up just a few times. The V and J genes are TRBV2 and TRBJ1-1; the match to TRBD1 covers 7 bases. This CDR3 contains 14 residues. CDR1 and CDR2 from the germline V gene are SNHLY and FYNNEI. Trimming at V came to 3 bases and at J to 5 bases, leaving 6 bases not matched to a gene. CDR3 bases: TGTGCCAGCAGTGACTTCAGGGGGGGAACTGAAGCTTTCTTT. Protein sequence: CASSDFRGGTEAFF.

The chain has TRBV30 and TRBJ1-4; the D gene is possibly TRBD1 (5 bases). V lost 5 bases, J lost 3 bases, and 7 bases lay in between. CDR1 is GTSNPN, CDR2 SVGIG, per germline (reference sequence). The CDR3 loop spans 12 amino acids. The CDR3 coding sequence is TGTGCCTGGTCCAGGGCTAATGAAAAACTGTTTTTT. Encoded protein: CAWSRANEKLFF.

This chain connects TRBV11-2 to TRBJ1-4, with 7 positions matching TRBD1. Germline trimming cut 2 bases from V and 7 bases from J; bases unmatched to any gene: 10. Germline loops: CDR1 SGHAT, CDR2 FQNNGV. The length of the CDR3 is 16 residues. This CDR3 is CASSLKGQGVGEKLFF. In DNA form, the CDR3 reads TGTGCCAGCAGCTTAAAAGGGCAGGGGGTTGGTGAAAAACTGTTTTTT.

The genes are TRBV27 and TRBJ2-1; D is undetermined. CDR1 and CDR2 (germline): MNHEY, SMNVEV (reference sequence). The CDR3 spans 12 residues. The V gene lost 6 bases and the J gene lost 5 bases, with 8 bases spanning the gap. CDR3 nucleotide sequence: TGTGCCAGCAGCGGCAGGAACAATGAGCAGTTCTTC. Residues: CASSGRNNEQFF.

This chain connects TRBV27 to TRBJ1-2; D possibly corresponds to TRBD1 (5 bases). Trimming left V 7 bases short and J 6 bases short, with 21 bases between. Per the germline V gene, CDR1 is MNHEY and CDR2 is SMNVEV (reference sequence). This CDR3 has 15 residues. The CDR3 nucleotides are TGTGCCAGCACCGTTAACCCGGGGGGACCGGATGGCTACACCTTC. Translated: CASTVNPGGPDGYTF.